Below, 7 T cell receptor beta chains from the same sample are listed, as sequenced in a study of blood T cell repertoires in COVID-19. TCRdb's table, derived via immunoSEQ multiplex PCR, lists solely in-frame clones and lacks some. This sample carries over 50,000 clones, over 75% of them seen once, and the ten largest clones take around 6.3%. What was sequenced was peripheral blood. The receptors derive from a man aged 55 to 69 with acute or convalescent COVID-19.

CDR3 DNA sequence: TGCGCCAGCAGTGAGGGCCGGCAGGTCTCCTACGAGCAGTACTTC. This translates into CASSEGRQVSYEQYF. The V call is TRBV10-1, the J call TRBJ2-7, with no clear D. Germline values: CDR1 WNHNN, CDR2 SYGVQD (reference sequence). Trimming shortened V by 2 bases and J by 0 bases, and 11 bases separated the two germline ends. This CDR3 is built from 15 residues.

V gene TRBV7-9 combines with J gene TRBJ1-6; perhaps TRBD1 as D (6 bases). CDR1 and CDR2 (germline): SEHNR, FQNEAQ (reference sequence). The CDR3 loop spans 14 amino acids. V was pared by 6 bases and J by 6 bases, with 12 bases between. The CDR3 here is CASRTTGTNSPLHF. The DNA for the CDR3 is TGTGCCAGCAGGACGACAGGAACTAATTCACCCCTCCACTTT.

The V and J genes are TRBV20-1 and TRBJ1-4; 7 nucleotides line up with TRBD1. Germline V gives CDR1 DFQATT, CDR2 SNEGSKA (reference sequence). The CDR3 runs 13 residues. The J segment lost 7 bases and the V segment lost 3 bases, leaving 5 bases of the junction unmatched. CDR3 amino acids: CSASQTGTEKLFF. As DNA, the CDR3 is TGCAGTGCTAGTCAGACAGGGACTGAAAAACTGTTTTTT.

The rearrangement joins TRBV5-8 to TRBJ1-1; possibly TRBD1 for D (6 bases). This CDR3 has 12 residues. The ends were cut back, 2 bases at V and 11 bases at J, with 13 bases in the middle. Germline lookup yields CDR1 SGHTS and CDR2 YDEGEE. The CDR3 DNA sequence: TGTGCCAGCAGCTTACAGGGAGTGCGGGCTTTCTTT. This translates into CASSLQGVRAFF.

The sample holds one count of this clone. Other DNA sequences from this sample encode an identical CDR3 as well. This chain uses TRBV6-5 with TRBJ1-1; tentatively, D is TRBD1 (6 bases). CDR3 length equals 13 residues. The V gene's germline CDR1 is MNHEY and CDR2 SVGAGI. V lost 4 bases, J lost 4 bases, and 10 bases lay in between. The CDR3 DNA follows: TGTGCCAGCAGTTTACAGGGCGGCACTGAAGCTTTCTTT. It yields the protein CASSLQGGTEAFF.

The chain couples TRBV15 to TRBJ2-3; TRBD1 might be the D (6 bases). CDR3 size: 15 residues. Between the trimmed V and J ends, which lost 3 bases and 4 bases, there was a span of 14 bases. Germline loops: CDR1 LNHNV, CDR2 YYDKDF (reference sequence). CDR3 nucleotide sequence: TGTGCCACCAGCAGCCAGGGGTCTGCGGCAGATACGCAGTATTTT. This encodes CATSSQGSAADTQYF.

This chain connects TRBV2 to TRBJ1-2, with a possible D match to TRBD1 (5 bases). The V gene's germline CDR1 is SNHLY and CDR2 FYNNEI. The CDR3 is made up of 12 amino acids. The V end was cut by 6 bases, the J end by 6 bases, with 11 bases between. CDR3 in DNA: TGTGCCAGCAGAGAGCGGGGGGATGGCTACACCTTC. As protein: CASRERGDGYTF.